The 4 T cell receptor beta chains reported below all come from one sample, sequenced in a study of blood T cell repertoires in COVID-19 (dated by TCRdb to about 2020). Libraries were constructed by the immunoSEQ multiplex PCR assay. Held by TCRdb, this immuneACCESS table contains in-frame sequences only and omits some clones. Under half of the omission traces to an unresolved V gene where checked; the cause of the rest is unknown. Within this sample are some 230,000 clones, with approximately 80% of them counted one time only. Around 5.5% of the sample is taken by the ten largest. The sequenced sample was peripheral blood. These receptors all stem from a woman aged 60-75 years who had recovered from COVID-19.

The CDR3 nucleotides are TGTGCCAGCGGCCCCGCTACAGATACGCAGTATTTT. This sequence encodes CASGPATDTQYF. The V gene is TRBV5-6, the J gene TRBJ2-3; D unclear. Germline lookup yields CDR1 SGHDT and CDR2 YYEEEE. Trimming cost V 7 bases and J 3 bases, with 9 bases left between them. The CDR3 spans 12 residues.

J is TRBJ1-1 and V is TRBV6-5; 7 bases map to TRBD1. The CDR3 has 14 amino acids. The germline CDR1 and CDR2 sequences are MNHEY and SVGAGI. V shed 5 bases, J shed 1 base, and the junction held 4 bases outside the gene matches. Here the CDR3 reads CASSRTGQNTEAFF. In nucleotides, the CDR3 is TGTGCCAGCAGTCGGACAGGTCAGAACACTGAAGCTTTCTTT.

The J gene is TRBJ1-2, the V gene TRBV13; TRBD1 agrees at 7 bases. With V trimmed by 5 bases and J by 4 bases, 4 bases remained unmatched. The CDR3 has 13 residues. CDR1 is PRHDT and CDR2 is FYEKMQ in the germline V gene (reference sequence). The CDR3 DNA follows: TGTGCCAGCAGCCCCGGGACAGCCTATGGCTACACCTTC. It yields the protein CASSPGTAYGYTF.

CDR3 in DNA: TGTGCCACCAGTGATTCCGGGACAGCGTTCAGGAGGGGCTCCTACAATGAGCAGTTCTTC. Translating it yields CATSDSGTAFRRGSYNEQFF. The rearrangement uses TRBV24-1 and TRBJ2-1, with D tentatively TRBD1 (7 bases). This CDR3 contains 20 residues. V was trimmed by 2 bases and J by 0 bases, leaving 22 bases between them. Germline-derived CDR1 and CDR2 are KGHDR and SFDVKD.